The entry below gives a single TCR beta chain sequence along with its context. Germline CDR1 reads KGHSH; CDR2 reads LQKENI. The CDR3 spans 15 residues. V shed 2 bases and J shed 0 bases, with 11 bases lying between them. Method: immunoSEQ multiplex PCR; TCRdb's copy keeps in-frame clones and lacks some. This sample yields some 360,000 clones, of which approximately 89% are seen a single time; about 2.3% belongs to the top ten. The data were taken from a study of blood T cell repertoires in COVID-19. The wider study: COVID-19 samples from acute and convalescent phases originated in the United States, Italy and Spain. PBMCs, B-cell-depleted T cells, or T cells provided the cDNA or gDNA that made up the material.

In Seattle, patients joined the study during active infection and were tracked longitudinally. The rearrangement uses TRBV18 and TRBJ2-7; maybe TRBD1 (6 bases). Sequenced sample: peripheral blood. The sequence was collected from a woman aged 60-70 years with COVID-19, enrolled during active disease. In DNA, the CDR3 is TGTGCCAGCTCACCATTCGCGACAGGCTCCTACGAGCAGTACTTC. Protein product: CASSPFATGSYEQYF. The full variable domain, completed using reference TRBV18 and TRBJ2-7, is NAGVMQNPRHLVRRRGQEARLRCSPMKGHSHVYWYRQLPEEGLKFMVYLQKENIIDESGMPKERFSAEFPKEGPSILRIQQVVRGDSAAYFCASSPFATGSYEQYFGPGTRLTVT.